The clone carrying this T cell receptor (beta chain) was seen only a few times. This entry belongs to a study of blood T cell repertoires in COVID-19. The wider study: Acute-phase and convalescent COVID-19 samples originated in the United States, Italy and Spain. T cells, B-cell-depleted T cells, or PBMCs supplied cDNA or gDNA.

From germline, CDR1 is LGHNA and CDR2 YSLEER. The CDR3 totals 17 residues. Unmatched junction bases numbered 8, after V lost 3 bases and J lost 3 bases. Original processing methods: The assay estimated nucleated cells by amplifying reference gene primers. The method was immunoSEQ multiplex PCR; TCRdb's version includes in-frame clones alone and lacks a portion of them. V and J calls and clone size are those listed in that table; D and trimming were worked out from the DNA. Of approximately 210,000 clones in the sample, more than 80% were seen once. The V call is TRBV4-3, the J call TRBJ2-2; TRBD1 agrees at 9 bases. The specimen sequenced was peripheral blood. This TCR was recovered from a man aged 25 to 45 who had recovered from COVID-19. CDR3: CASSQKTRTGDTGELFF. The CDR3 coding sequence is TGCGCCAGCAGCCAGAAGACAAGGACAGGGGACACCGGGGAGCTGTTTTTT.